The entry that follows covers one T cell receptor beta chain sequence. The antigen remains undetermined. The sample belongs to a study of molecular identifiers for immune sequencing clone quantification. About the research overall: Naive CD8 RNA (about 19,000 or 110,000 cells) was divided into five aliquots, with four sequenced.

TCRdb processed the PCR reads anew with MiXCR; each CDR3 protein has one entry. This sample carries approximately 500,000 distinct CDR3 sequences, around 23% of them seen once, and the ten largest clones take around 0.79%. Study-level points and caveats: Clone sizes could be underestimated for highly expanded clones when identical TCR molecules share a barcode.

Trimming left V 0 bases short and J 7 bases short, with 9 bases between. The V gene's germline CDR1 is GTSNPN and CDR2 SVGIG (reference sequence). The CDR3 is 12 residues long. This receptor was identified in a human donor in good health. Some libraries in this study had Jurkat cell RNA spiked in. The V call is TRBV30, the J call TRBJ1-1, with a possible D match to TRBD1 (6 bases). Sequencing used naive CD8+ T cells from blood, with Jurkat cell RNA spiked in. Subset: FACS-sorted CD8+CD4-CCR7+CD45RA+ naive T cells. The CDR3 sequence: CAWSVGTLEAFF. The CDR3 DNA reads as TGTGCCTGGAGTGTAGGGACACTTGAAGCTTTCTTT.